This T cell receptor (beta chain) was sequenced for a study of tumor-infiltrating lymphocytes in primary liver carcinoma. As for the study in general: The study included patients who were men and women aged 30 to 69 years.

In addition to blood RNA drawn from unsorted whole blood, germline DNA was extracted. A sample of roughly 4 milliliters of peripheral blood was taken before surgery. This clonotype was counted many times. The researchers produced TCR beta cDNA from around 0.5 ug total RNA with a constant-region primer. ARM-PCR, slightly modified, supplied the TCR beta libraries through three nested multiplex PCR rounds. TCRdb called the multiplex PCR reads again in MiXCR, with one record for every CDR3 protein. The sample comprises 300,000 to 400,000 distinct CDR3 sequences, almost 65% of which are singletons, and 5.5% to 7% rests with the top ten. The TCR comes from a man aged 40-50 years with primary liver carcinoma and hepatitis B virus infection. The sequenced sample consisted of peripheral blood.

The CDR3 sequence is CASSEESGNTGELFF. The CDR3, as DNA: TGTGCCAGCAGTGAAGAGTCGGGAAACACCGGGGAGCTGTTTTTT. V usage is TRBV6-1 and J usage is TRBJ2-2, with a tentative D call TRBD2 (5 bases). The CDR3 is made up of 15 amino acids. Per germline, CDR1 MNHNS and CDR2 SASEGT. V lost 1 base and J lost 2, with 8 bases in between.